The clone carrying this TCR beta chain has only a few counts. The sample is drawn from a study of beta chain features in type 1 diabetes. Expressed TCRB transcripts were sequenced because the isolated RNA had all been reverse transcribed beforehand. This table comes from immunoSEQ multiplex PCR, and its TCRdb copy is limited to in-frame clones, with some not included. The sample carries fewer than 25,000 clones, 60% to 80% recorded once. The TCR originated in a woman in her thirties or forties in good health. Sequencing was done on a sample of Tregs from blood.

CDR3 protein: CASRSTGNTEAFF. The CDR3 region has the DNA TGTGCCAGCAGATCGACAGGGAACACTGAAGCTTTCTTT. The V call is TRBV6-5, the J call TRBJ1-1; TRBD1 might be the D (6 bases). CDR3 size: 13 residues. Germline values: CDR1 MNHEY, CDR2 SVGAGI. Trimming took off 6 bases at V and 1 base at J, with 9 bases between the two ends.